The 26 T cell receptor beta chains in this list originate from one sample, sequenced in a study of T cells in Graves' hyperthyroidism and ophthalmopathy. Regions amplified from RNA transcripts were the TCR beta CDR3 regions. HTBI primers were the set used in a first-round RT-PCR of the TCR CDR3. From the multiplex PCR reads, TCRdb called clonotypes with MiXCR, one entry per CDR3 protein. This table has approximately 58,000 distinct CDR3 sequences, about 50% appearing once. Sequencing input: blood. Receptors were obtained from a woman aged 25-40 years with Graves' ophthalmopathy.

This clonotype was found many times. The chain is built from TRBV5-8 and TRBJ1-4; D is unresolved. The germline gives CDR1 SGHTS, CDR2 YDEGEE. The CDR3 extends over 15 amino acids. With 0 bases removed from V and 0 bases from J, the gap between germline ends came to 6 bases. CDR3 amino acids: CASSLGGATNEKLFF. The CDR3 nucleotides read TGTGCCAGCAGCTTGGGGGGTGCAACTAATGAAAAACTGTTTTTT.

In this sample, this clonotype turned up a few times. The CDR3 is CASSNPGTGNTIYF. As DNA, the CDR3 is TGTGCCAGTAGTAATCCAGGGACTGGAAACACCATATATTTT. The J gene is TRBJ1-3, the V gene TRBV19, with a tentative D call TRBD1 (5 bases). The CDR3 covers 14 residues. Germline V gene data show CDR1 as LNHDA and CDR2 as SQIVND (reference sequence). V gave up 4 bases and J gave up 2 bases, with 9 bases separating them.

The chain links TRBV20-1 to TRBJ1-3; 8 nucleotides match TRBD1. The CDR3 extends over 14 amino acids. Germline CDR1 and CDR2: DFQATT and SNEGSKA (reference sequence). V shed 5 bases, J shed 1 base, and the junction held 4 bases outside the gene matches. The DNA for the CDR3 is TGCAGTGCTGTGGACAGGGCGTCTGGAAACACCATATATTTT. Translated, it gives CSAVDRASGNTIYF.

Many counts were recorded for this clonotype. The chain joins TRBV11-2 to TRBJ2-7; 8 bases are a match to TRBD1. Germline CDR1 reads SGHAT; CDR2 reads FQNNGV. CDR3 size: 16 residues. V lost 4 bases and J lost 6; bases outside the gene matches: 14. The DNA of the CDR3 is TGTGCCAGCAGCTCAAGACCAGGGGGCGCCTTGGGCGAGCAGTACTTC. Translation gives CASSSRPGGALGEQYF. The complete variable domain, with remaining parts taken from reference TRBV11-2 and TRBJ2-7, reads EAGVAQSPRYKIIEKRQSVAFWCNPISGHATLYWYQQILGQGPKLLIQFQNNGVVDDSQLPKDRFSAERLKGVDSTLKIQPAKLEDSAVYLCASSSRPGGALGEQYFGPGTRLTVT.

This clonotype was picked up many times. The chain's CDR3 is CASSLPASGTGEQFF. CDR3 nucleotide sequence: TGTGCCAGCAGTCTCCCGGCTAGCGGTACCGGGGAGCAGTTCTTC. The chain uses TRBV12-3 or TRBV12-4 and TRBJ2-1, with 7 bases matching TRBD2. The V segment lost 5 bases and the J segment 10 bases; nucleotides outside the gene matches: 14. The CDR3 contains 15 residues.

This clonotype was seen repeatedly, ten times or more. This chain connects TRBV11-3 to TRBJ2-1, with D possibly TRBD1 on 7 matching bases. The CDR3 loop spans 15 amino acids. With 6 bases removed from V and 5 bases from J, the gap between germline ends came to 17 bases. CDR1 and CDR2 (germline): SGHNT, YENEEA. In nucleotides, the CDR3 is TGTGCCAGCAGTCACGGGGGACAGATCGACAATGAGCAGTTCTTC. Translating gives CASSHGGQIDNEQFF.

In this sample, this clonotype turned up many times. The chain joins TRBV28 to TRBJ2-7, with 10 bases lining up with TRBD2. The CDR3 runs 14 residues. With 5 bases clipped from V and 2 bases from J, the junction kept 3 bases outside the gene matches. Looked up from germline, CDR1 is MDHEN and CDR2 is SYDVKM. CDR3 residues: CASSTAGGPYEQYF. DNA of the CDR3: TGTGCCAGCAGTACAGCGGGAGGGCCCTACGAGCAGTACTTC.

Concerning this clonotype: The CDR3 carries no conserved terminal phenylalanine or tryptophan, so it likely arises from a read error. The gene calls are TRBV6-1 and TRBJ1-1, with 9 bases aligning to TRBD1. V trimming: 6 bases; J trimming: 6 bases; junction bases outside the gene matches: 8. CDR3 length equals 14 residues. The germline gives CDR1 MNHNS, CDR2 SASEGT. The CDR3: CASSTDRGDSEAFI. As DNA, the CDR3 is TGTGCCAGCAGCACCGACAGGGGGGACTCTGAAGCTTTCATT.

This chain joins TRBV2 and TRBJ1-4; D uncertain. The CDR3 is made up of 17 amino acids. Germline V gives CDR1 SNHLY, CDR2 FYNNEI. Trimming shortened V by 1 base and J by 8 bases, and 20 bases separated the two germline ends. The CDR3 DNA sequence: TGTGCCAGCAGTGAAGTGCCTAGCGGGAGGGCGAGGGAAAAACTGTTTTTT. As protein: CASSEVPSGRAREKLFF.

The V call is TRBV20-1, the J call TRBJ2-1, with TRBD2 as a possible D gene (5 bases). Germline V gene data show CDR1 as DFQATT and CDR2 as SNEGSKA (reference sequence). V dropped 2 bases and J dropped 2 bases, with 16 bases sitting between them. This CDR3 spans 16 amino acids. The CDR3 DNA is TGCAGTGCTAGATCGGTGGGAGTAGGCCCCTACAATGAGCAGTTCTTC. Translating it yields CSARSVGVGPYNEQFF.

The chain uses TRBV9 and TRBJ2-3; 11 bases are shared with TRBD2. Germline lookup yields CDR1 SGDLS and CDR2 YYNGEE. CDR3 size: 16 residues. After removal of 0 bases from V and 3 bases from J, the junction contained 3 bases not matched to a gene. CDR3 residues: CASSVGTSGGTDTQYF. For the CDR3, the DNA is TGTGCCAGCAGCGTAGGTACTAGCGGGGGAACAGATACGCAGTATTTT.

A note on this clonotype: At one end, the junction sequence differs from germline, possibly due to a read error. V and J are TRBV5-6 and TRBJ1-2; D might be TRBD1 (5 bases). CDR3 length: 13 amino acids. Germline V gene sequence: CDR1 SGHDT, CDR2 YYEEEE. The CDR3 is CANSSTERGGYTF. In DNA, the CDR3 is TGTGCCAACAGCTCGACAGAGAGAGGCGGCTACACCTTC.

This clonotype was found many times. Written as DNA, the CDR3 is TGCGCCAGCAGCCTACAGGGGGCTGGTGGAAACACCATATATTTT. This translates into CASSLQGAGGNTIYF. The chain carries TRBV5-1 and TRBJ1-3, with 9 bases identical to TRBD1. This CDR3 has 15 amino acids. J gave up 3 bases and V 4 bases, and 5 bases lay outside the gene matches. The V gene's germline CDR1 is SGHRS and CDR2 YFSETQ.

This clonotype was detected ten times or more. A much larger clone differs from this one at a single base, so this may be a read error. The chain recombines TRBV7-7 with TRBJ2-3, with 11 bases aligning to TRBD1. This CDR3 has 15 residues. CDR1 and CDR2 (germline): SSHAT, FNYEAQ (reference sequence). In DNA, the CDR3 is TGTACTAGCAGCCCGGGACAGGGGGGCACAGATACGCAGTATTTT. This sequence encodes CTSSPGQGGTDTQYF.

V is TRBV7-6 and J is TRBJ2-1, with 7 positions matching TRBD1. CDR1 is SGHVS and CDR2 is FNYEAQ in the germline V gene. There are 17 residues in the CDR3. J lost 12 bases, V lost 4 bases, and 21 bases had no gene match. In DNA, the CDR3 is TGTGCCAGCAGCTCGAAGAGACAGGGTTGGGATTTGGATACGCAGTTCTTC. This gives the protein CASSSKRQGWDLDTQFF.

This clonotype appeared many times. The CDR3 bases are TGCGCCAGCAGGTCAGGGGGTAGAGCTTTCTTT. It codes for CASRSGGRAFF. This chain uses TRBV10-2 with TRBJ1-1; 7 bases are a match to TRBD1. The CDR3 runs to 11 residues. The V gene's germline CDR1 is WSHSY and CDR2 SAAADI. V shed 6 bases, J shed 10 bases, and the junction held 5 bases outside the gene matches.

The table lists this clonotype with many counts. The chain has TRBV19 and TRBJ2-2, with 7 bases matching TRBD2. The CDR3 has 15 amino acids. V was pared by 10 bases and J by 5 bases, with 13 bases of the junction left unmatched. Per germline, CDR1 LNHDA and CDR2 SQIVND (reference sequence). This chain's CDR3 is CATTLMSGITGELFF. Here the CDR3 DNA reads TGTGCCACTACATTAATGAGCGGGATTACCGGGGAGCTGTTTTTT.

The chain recombines TRBV5-1 with TRBJ2-7; possible D gene TRBD1, 5 bases. Germline loops: CDR1 SGHRS, CDR2 YFSETQ. V gave up 2 bases and J gave up 4 bases, with 22 bases separating them. This CDR3 is built from 17 residues. The CDR3 region has the DNA TGCGCCAGCAGCTTCCGGACATTTCGTCCCCATCTATACGAGCAGTACTTC. Amino acids: CASSFRTFRPHLYEQYF.

This clonotype occurred a few times. This chain connects TRBV30 to TRBJ1-3; a possible D gene is TRBD1 (5 bases). This CDR3 is 15 amino acids long. V lost 2 bases and J 0 bases, leaving 11 bases between the germline ends. Germline lookup yields CDR1 GTSNPN and CDR2 SVGIG (reference sequence). The CDR3 sequence: CAWSSGTASGNTIYF. The CDR3 DNA follows: TGTGCCTGGAGTAGCGGGACGGCCTCTGGAAACACCATATATTTT.

This rearrangement joins TRBV28 to TRBJ1-3, with D possibly matching TRBD1 (6 bases). Germline V gene sequence: CDR1 MDHEN, CDR2 SYDVKM. Trimming took 1 base from V and 2 from J, leaving 9 bases between them. The CDR3 runs to 15 residues. The CDR3: CASSLLGGAGNTIYF. CDR3 DNA: TGTGCCAGCAGTTTATTAGGGGGTGCTGGAAACACCATATATTTT.

Turning to this clonotype: This is likely a read error, given that the CDR3 carries no conserved phenylalanine or tryptophan at its end. J is TRBJ1-1 and V is TRBV11-2, with a tentative D call TRBD1 (6 bases). Per germline, CDR1 SGHAT and CDR2 FQNNGV. The CDR3 spans 14 residues. The V and J ends lost 4 bases and 4 bases respectively, with 13 bases between them. Here the CDR3 reads CASSWVGGGTEAFC. In nucleotides, the CDR3 is TGTGCCAGCAGCTGGGTCGGGGGCGGCACTGAAGCTTTCTGT.

V and J are TRBV19 and TRBJ1-2, with 10 bases identical to TRBD1. The CDR3 covers 15 residues. The V segment lost 3 bases and the J segment 4 bases; nucleotides outside the gene matches: 5. Germline-derived CDR1 and CDR2 are LNHDA and SQIVND (reference sequence). The CDR3 loop reads CASSIGTGDRYGYTF. CDR3 in DNA: TGTGCCAGTAGTATCGGGACAGGGGACCGCTATGGCTACACCTTC.

This clonotype has at least ten counts. This rearrangement joins TRBV9 to TRBJ1-2; 7 nucleotides line up with TRBD1. The CDR3 is 16 amino acids. V was clipped by 1 base and J by 1 base; unmatched bases: 7. Germline lookup yields CDR1 SGDLS and CDR2 YYNGEE. The CDR3 DNA reads TGTGCCAGCAGCGTAACCAGTGACAGGGATAACTATGGCTACACCTTC. Translating gives CASSVTSDRDNYGYTF.

This clonotype came up many times. A much larger clone sits a single nucleotide away, making a read error possible. J is TRBJ1-5 and V is TRBV16, with D possibly matching TRBD1 (5 bases). CDR3 size: 15 residues. Germline values: CDR1 KGHSY, CDR2 FQNENV. The DNA for the CDR3 is TGTGCCGGCAGCCAAAACCGGGACCGCAATCAGCCCCAGCATTTT. Amino acid sequence: CAGSQNRDRNQPQHF.

This clonotype was counted at least ten times. Here the CDR3 DNA reads TGTGCCAGCAGCCTTATGCCCACCAGGGCTGAAGCTTTCTTT. Its protein product is CASSLMPTRAEAFF. V is TRBV11-2 and J is TRBJ1-1, with D tentatively TRBD1 (5 bases). This CDR3 has 14 residues. CDR1 SGHAT and CDR2 FQNNGV come from the germline V gene. The V and J ends lost 5 bases and 6 bases respectively, with 16 bases between them.

This clonotype was seen many times. V gene TRBV7-9 combines with J gene TRBJ2-7; 7 nucleotides line up with TRBD1. CDR3 length equals 16 residues. The V gene end was trimmed by 0 bases and the J gene end by 1 base; junction bases not matched to a gene: 6. CDR1 and CDR2 from the germline V gene are SEHNR and FQNEAQ (reference sequence). This CDR3 reads CASSLATGTVSYEQYF. CDR3 sequence (DNA): TGTGCCAGCAGCTTAGCGACCGGGACAGTTTCCTACGAGCAGTACTTC.